The 8 T cell receptor beta chains listed next were all sequenced from one sample in a study of T cells in tuberculosis. Method: immunoSEQ multiplex PCR; TCRdb's copy keeps in-frame clones and lacks some. The repertoire holds approximately 59,000 clones, with about 76% as singletons. Thawed, overnight-rested PBMC were stained with GMM-loaded CD1B tetramer, viability dye and anti-CD3, then sorted. The lipid loaded on the CD1B tetramers was C32 glucose monomycolate from Rhodococcus equi. The sample comprised CD1b-GMM tetramer-negative cells sorted from PBMCs. The source is an adult woman with latent tuberculosis.

The V and J genes are TRBV30 and TRBJ2-1; D is perhaps TRBD2 (5 bases). The CDR3 length is 12 residues. Germline V lookup: CDR1 GTSNPN, CDR2 SVGIG (reference sequence). Trimming shortened V by 5 bases and J by 6 bases, and 11 bases separated the two germline ends. CDR3 in amino acids: CAWAGVFNEQFF. The CDR3 region has the DNA TGTGCCTGGGCCGGGGTCTTCAATGAGCAGTTCTTC.

In its sample, this clone was seen a few times. Other DNA sequences in this sample translate to the same CDR3. The chain links TRBV20-1 to TRBJ2-1; 8 nucleotides line up with TRBD1. CDR1 and CDR2 from the germline V gene are DFQATT and SNEGSKA (reference sequence). The CDR3 contains 11 residues. V dropped 5 bases and J dropped 7; count of bases not matched to a gene: 1. CDR3 loop: CSAHRGNEQFF. The CDR3 DNA is TGCAGTGCTCACAGGGGGAATGAGCAGTTCTTC.

The chain uses TRBV6-1 and TRBJ2-7; no firm D call. This CDR3 comprises 14 residues. The germline V gene encodes CDR1 MNHNS and CDR2 SASEGT. Trimming cost V 7 bases and J 3 bases, with 16 bases left between them. DNA for the CDR3: TGTGCCAGCACAGTTAGCAATTTGGGCTACGAGCAGTACTTC. It encodes CASTVSNLGYEQYF.

V is TRBV6-6 and J is TRBJ1-6, with a tentative D call TRBD1 (5 bases). V shed 5 bases and J shed 8 bases, with 13 bases lying between them. The length of the CDR3 is 14 residues. CDR1 MNHNY and CDR2 SVGAGI come from the germline V gene (reference sequence). The CDR3 sequence: CASSPQQGDSPLHF. The CDR3 DNA is TGTGCCAGCAGTCCCCAGCAGGGCGATTCACCCCTCCACTTT.

This chain uses TRBV4-2 with TRBJ2-2; the D gene is possibly TRBD2 (5 bases). The V gene lost 4 bases and the J gene lost 3 bases, with 12 bases spanning the gap. The CDR3 has 15 residues. Germline CDR1 is LGHNA and CDR2 is YNFKEQ. The CDR3 sequence: CASSPQGSYTGELFF. DNA of the CDR3: TGTGCCAGCAGCCCCCAAGGGAGCTACACCGGGGAGCTGTTTTTT.

This chain links TRBV4-3 with TRBJ1-2; possibly TRBD1 for D (5 bases). The CDR3 has 14 amino acids. Germline V gene data show CDR1 as LGHNA and CDR2 as YSLEER. V was cut by 8 bases and J by 9 bases, with 22 bases left in between. DNA for the CDR3: TGCGCCAGCCAACCTTCGAGGGGAGGTATGCGCTACACCTTC. Translation gives CASQPSRGGMRYTF.

The J gene is TRBJ2-1, the V gene TRBV5-6; tentatively, D is TRBD2 (5 bases). Germline V gene lookup returns CDR1 SGHDT and CDR2 YYEEEE. Trimming stripped 1 base from V and 7 bases from J, with 15 bases between. CDR3 length: 15 amino acids. The CDR3 loop is CASSLLAGRGNEQFF. CDR3 DNA: TGTGCCAGCAGCTTGTTAGCAGGCAGAGGGAATGAGCAGTTCTTC.

The gene calls are TRBV9 and TRBJ2-2; unclear D gene. There are 14 residues in the CDR3. The germline V and J ends were trimmed by 0 bases and 1 base, with 4 bases remaining between them. CDR1 is SGDLS and CDR2 is YYNGEE in the germline V gene. CDR3: CASSVAVNTGELFF. In DNA form, the CDR3 reads TGTGCCAGCAGCGTAGCAGTGAACACCGGGGAGCTGTTTTTT.